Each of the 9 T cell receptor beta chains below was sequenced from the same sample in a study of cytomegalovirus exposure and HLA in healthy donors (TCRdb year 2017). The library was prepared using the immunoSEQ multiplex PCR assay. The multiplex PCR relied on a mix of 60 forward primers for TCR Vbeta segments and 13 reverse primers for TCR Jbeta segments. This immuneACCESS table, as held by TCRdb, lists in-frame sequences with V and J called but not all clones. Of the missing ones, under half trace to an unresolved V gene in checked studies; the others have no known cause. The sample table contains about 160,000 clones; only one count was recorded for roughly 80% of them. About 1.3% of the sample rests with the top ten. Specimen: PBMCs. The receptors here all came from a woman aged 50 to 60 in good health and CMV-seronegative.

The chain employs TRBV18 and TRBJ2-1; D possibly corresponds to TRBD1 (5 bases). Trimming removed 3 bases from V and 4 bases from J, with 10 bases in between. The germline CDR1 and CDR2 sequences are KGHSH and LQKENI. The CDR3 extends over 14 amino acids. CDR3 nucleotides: TGTGCCAGCTCACCCGCGACAGTATACAATGAGCAGTTCTTC. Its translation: CASSPATVYNEQFF.

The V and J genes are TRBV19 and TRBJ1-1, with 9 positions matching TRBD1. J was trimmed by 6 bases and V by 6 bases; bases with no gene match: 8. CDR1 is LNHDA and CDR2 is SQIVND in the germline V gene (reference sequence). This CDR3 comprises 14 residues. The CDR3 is CASSQPGQGAEAFF. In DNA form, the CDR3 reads TGTGCCAGTAGCCAACCGGGACAGGGCGCTGAAGCTTTCTTT.

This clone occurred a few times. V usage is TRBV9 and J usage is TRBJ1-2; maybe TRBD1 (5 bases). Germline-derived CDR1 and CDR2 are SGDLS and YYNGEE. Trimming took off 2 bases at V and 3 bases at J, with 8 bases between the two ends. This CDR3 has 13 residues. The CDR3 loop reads CASSVGGDYGYTF. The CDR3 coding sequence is TGTGCCAGCAGCGTGGGGGGAGACTATGGCTACACCTTC.

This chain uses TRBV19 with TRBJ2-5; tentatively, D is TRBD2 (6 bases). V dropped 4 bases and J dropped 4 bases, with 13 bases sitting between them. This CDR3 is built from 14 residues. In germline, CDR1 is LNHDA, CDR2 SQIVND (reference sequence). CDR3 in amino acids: CASSTTVGGETQYF. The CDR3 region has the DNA TGTGCCAGTAGTACCACAGTGGGAGGAGAGACCCAGTACTTC.

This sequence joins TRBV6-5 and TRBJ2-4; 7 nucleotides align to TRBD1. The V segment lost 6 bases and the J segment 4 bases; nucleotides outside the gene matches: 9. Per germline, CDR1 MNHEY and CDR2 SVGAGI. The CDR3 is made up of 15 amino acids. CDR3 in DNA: TGTGCCAGCAGCCCAAAGACAGGGTCAAAAAACATTCAGTACTTC. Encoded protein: CASSPKTGSKNIQYF.

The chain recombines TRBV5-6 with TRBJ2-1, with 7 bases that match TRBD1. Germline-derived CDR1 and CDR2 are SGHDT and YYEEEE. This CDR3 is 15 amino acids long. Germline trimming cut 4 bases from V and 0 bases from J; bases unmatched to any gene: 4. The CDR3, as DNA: TGTGCCAGCAGCCCCGACAGGGTCTCCTACAATGAGCAGTTCTTC. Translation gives CASSPDRVSYNEQFF.

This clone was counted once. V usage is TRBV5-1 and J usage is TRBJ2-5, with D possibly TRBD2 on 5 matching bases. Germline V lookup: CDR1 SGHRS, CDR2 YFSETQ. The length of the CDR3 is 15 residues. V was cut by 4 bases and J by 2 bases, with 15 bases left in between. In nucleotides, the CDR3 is TGCGCCAGCAGCCCCGCGGCGGGTGGTCAAGAGACCCAGTACTTC. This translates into CASSPAAGGQETQYF.

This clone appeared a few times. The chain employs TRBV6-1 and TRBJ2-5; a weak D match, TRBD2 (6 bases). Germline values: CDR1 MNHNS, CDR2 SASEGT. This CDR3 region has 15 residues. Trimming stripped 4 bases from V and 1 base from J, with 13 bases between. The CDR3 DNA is TGTGCCAGCAGTGTCATAGCGGACGGCCAAGAGACCCAGTACTTC. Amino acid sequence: CASSVIADGQETQYF.

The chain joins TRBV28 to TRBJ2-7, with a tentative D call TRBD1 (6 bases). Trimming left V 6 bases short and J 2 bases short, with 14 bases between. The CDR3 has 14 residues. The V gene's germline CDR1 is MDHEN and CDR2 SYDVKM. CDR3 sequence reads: CASRLPGQTYEQYF. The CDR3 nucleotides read TGTGCCAGCAGACTTCCGGGACAAACCTACGAGCAGTACTTC.